What follows are 8 T cell receptor beta chains derived from one specimen sequenced in a study of neurological immune-mediated disorders. Time point noted: longitudinal time-point 2. TCRdb reprocessed the 5' RACE reads with MiXCR, giving one entry per CDR3 protein. The sample holds roughly 60,000 distinct CDR3 sequences, around a tenth seen once. Sequenced: PBMCs. The receptors derive from a man aged 25-45 years in good health.

The table lists this clonotype with many counts. The rearrangement links TRBV5-1 to TRBJ2-2; 16 bases align to TRBD2. Germline trimming cut 6 bases from V and 4 bases from J; bases unmatched to any gene: 9. CDR3 length: 18 amino acids. Germline CDR1 SGHRS, CDR2 YFSETQ. CDR3 nucleotides: TGCGCCAGCACTCAGGGGACTAGCGGGAGGGGTATCACCGGGGAGCTGTTTTTT. This codes for CASTQGTSGRGITGELFF.

This clonotype showed up just a few times. V and J are TRBV6-2 or TRBV6-3 and TRBJ2-3; D is perhaps TRBD1 (6 bases). The V and J ends lost 6 bases and 2 bases respectively, with 9 bases between them. CDR3 length equals 13 residues. The germline gives CDR1 MNHEY, CDR2 SVGEGT. This chain's CDR3 is CASRRTDTDTQYF. CDR3 coding DNA: TGTGCCAGCAGGCGGACAGACACAGATACGCAGTATTTT.

This clonotype was counted ten times or more. The chain has TRBV5-1 and TRBJ2-2; TRBD2 matches at 13 bases. With 1 base clipped from V and 4 bases from J, the junction kept 4 bases outside the gene matches. From germline, CDR1 is SGHRS and CDR2 YFSETQ. The length of the CDR3 is 17 residues. The CDR3 nucleotides read TGCGCCAGCAGCTTGACGGGGACTAGCGGGGTCACCGGGGAGCTGTTTTTT. Translated: CASSLTGTSGVTGELFF.

V and J are TRBV29-1 and TRBJ2-3, with 8 bases that match TRBD2. V lost 1 base to trimming and J lost 3 bases; unmatched junction nucleotides: 3. CDR1 is SQVTM, CDR2 ANQGSEA, per germline. The CDR3 consists of 14 residues. As DNA, the CDR3 is TGCAGCGTTGAAGGGAGCGGGAGTACAGATACGCAGTATTTT. Its protein product is CSVEGSGSTDTQYF.

This clonotype appeared many times. The chain carries TRBV20-1 and TRBJ2-5, with TRBD2 identical over 15 bases. The ends lost 5 bases at V and 1 base at J; junction bases unmatched: 2. The germline V gene has CDR1 DFQATT and CDR2 SNEGSKA (reference sequence). The CDR3 is made up of 15 amino acids. CDR3 region: CSAGLAGGVQETQYF. The CDR3, as DNA: TGCAGTGCTGGACTAGCGGGAGGGGTCCAAGAGACCCAGTACTTC.

This clonotype was counted many times. The J gene is TRBJ1-4, the V gene TRBV5-1; perhaps TRBD1 as D (5 bases). V shed 4 bases and J shed 8 bases, with 15 bases lying between them. Germline CDR1 is SGHRS and CDR2 is YFSETQ. CDR3 length: 14 residues. CDR3 in amino acids: CASSPVGGGEKLFF. CDR3 nucleotide sequence: TGCGCCAGCAGCCCCGTCGGGGGAGGGGAAAAACTGTTTTTT. Based on the CDR3 plus reference TRBV5-1 and TRBJ1-4, the full variable domain is KAGVTQTPRYLIKTRGQQVTLSCSPISGHRSVSWYQQTPGQGLQFLFEYFSETQRNKGNFPGRFSGRQFSNSRSEMNVSTLELGDSALYLCASSPVGGGEKLFFGSGTQLSVL.

This clonotype has a count of ten or more. The chain carries TRBV7-6 and TRBJ2-7; either TRBD1 or TRBD2 may fit D (5 bases each). Trimming stripped 5 bases from V and 0 bases from J, with 14 bases between. The CDR3 consists of 15 residues. Germline-derived CDR1 and CDR2 are SGHVS and FNYEAQ. In nucleotides, the CDR3 is TGTGCCAGCAGCGAAAACTGGGGGTCCTCCTACGAGCAGTACTTC. Its protein is CASSENWGSSYEQYF. The full variable domain, in which reference TRBV7-6 and TRBJ2-7 provide the parts outside the CDR3, is GAGVSQSPRYKVTKRGQDVALRCDPISGHVSLYWYRQALGQGPEFLTYFNYEAQQDKSGLPNDRFSAERPEGSISTLTIQRTEQRDSAMYRCASSENWGSSYEQYFGPGTRLTVT.

This clonotype was counted a single time. The V gene is TRBV18, the J gene TRBJ2-7, with D perhaps TRBD2 (5 bases). This CDR3 has 14 amino acids. V was clipped by 0 bases and J by 2 bases, with 8 bases between them. CDR1 is KGHSH, CDR2 LQKENI, per germline. DNA for the CDR3: TGTGCCAGCTCACCACCTAACGGGGCCTACGAGCAGTACTTC. Its protein is CASSPPNGAYEQYF.